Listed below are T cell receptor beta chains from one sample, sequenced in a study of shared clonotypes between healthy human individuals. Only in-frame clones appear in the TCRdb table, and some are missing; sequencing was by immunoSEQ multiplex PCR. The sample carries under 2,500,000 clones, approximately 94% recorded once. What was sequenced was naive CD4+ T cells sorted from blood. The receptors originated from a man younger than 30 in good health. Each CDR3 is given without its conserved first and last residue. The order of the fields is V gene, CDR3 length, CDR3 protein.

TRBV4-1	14	ASSPGGGRVSGELF
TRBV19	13	ASSIAVTLNQPQH
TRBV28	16	ASSSFVGRLLAKNIQY
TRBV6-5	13	ASSYFGTGTYGYT
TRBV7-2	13	ASSAAGVNAGEQY
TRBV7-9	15	ASSRPGTGFGNSPLH
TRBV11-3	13	ASSPGQGGTDTQY
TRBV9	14	ASRQDRGGDTGELF
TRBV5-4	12	ASSLRRVNYGYT
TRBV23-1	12	ASRRGGLDQPQH
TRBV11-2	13	ASSPPGTGGYEQY
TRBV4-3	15	ASSKGQGADRHNEQF
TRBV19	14	ASTELGGSNTGELF
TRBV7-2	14	ASSSRGSADTDTQY
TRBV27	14	ASTRRGLPSTDTQY
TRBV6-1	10	ASSANTGELF
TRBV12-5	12	ASATGQGDNEQF
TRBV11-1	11	ASSGRFVSEQY
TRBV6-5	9	ASSYGQNLH
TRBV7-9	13	ASSSSGGASDTQY
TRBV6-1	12	ASSEARGNSPLH
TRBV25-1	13	ASRPGQQYQETQY
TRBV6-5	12	ASKPAGVSAPLH
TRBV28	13	ASRDTGSGANVLT
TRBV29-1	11	SVGGQGDQPQH
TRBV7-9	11	ASSLGTGNTIY
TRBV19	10	ASSDRLNEQF
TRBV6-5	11	ASSATGPGELF
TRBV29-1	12	SVGPGSGANVLT
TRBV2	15	ASSEGLGKGANTEAF
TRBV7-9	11	ASSYGQGNTQY
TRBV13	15	ASSRPWTSGRVDEQF
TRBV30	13	ACRRAGSNTGELF
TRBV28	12	ASSPGTGHEKLF
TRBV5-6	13	ASSLEGLSGNTIY
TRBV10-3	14	AISERDSTRSTEAF
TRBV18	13	ASSPPNNVNTEAF
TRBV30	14	AWSLPRTGPNYGYT
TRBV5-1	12	ASSLDVGRGEQY
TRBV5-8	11	ASSFAGTGELF
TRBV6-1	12	ASSVRDSSYEQY
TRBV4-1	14	ASSQDASGTYNEQF
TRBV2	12	ASSELRNPGELF
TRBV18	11	ASSPTGQETQY
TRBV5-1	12	ASSNAGSPGELF
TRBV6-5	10	ASRGGTDTQY
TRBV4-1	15	ASSQDRTSGFQETQY